The 27 T cell receptor beta chains given below trace back to one sample, sequenced in a study of prognosis after radiotherapy for stage I lung cancer. Two rounds of multiplex PCR amplified TCR beta CDR3 from genomic DNA. Gene-specific TRBV and TRBJ primers were used in PCR round one. TCRdb recomputed calls from the multiplex PCR reads with MiXCR, one row per CDR3 protein. The sample carries around 51,000 distinct CDR3 sequences, around a third recorded once. The starting material was PBMCs, obtained before or after stereotactic body radiation therapy (not recorded which). These receptors all come from a donor older than 45 with non-small cell lung cancer.

The CDR3, as DNA: TGTGCCAGCACCATAGACGGGGTCAATCAGCCCCAGCATTTT. It codes for CASTIDGVNQPQHF. V is TRBV28 and J is TRBJ1-5; D call uncertain. V dropped 7 bases and J dropped 3 bases, with 13 bases sitting between them. Germline CDR1 reads MDHEN; CDR2 reads SYDVKM. The CDR3 is 14 amino acids.

On this clonotype itself: One base separates it from a far larger clone, so it is likely a read error. J is TRBJ2-3 and V is TRBV6-2 or TRBV6-3; D is perhaps TRBD2 (6 bases). The CDR3 consists of 14 residues. Per germline, CDR1 MNHEY and CDR2 SVGEGT. Trimming cost V 11 bases and J 0 bases, with 15 bases left between them. CDR3 sequence reads: CACIKAGSTDTQYF. Here the CDR3 DNA reads TGTGCCTGCATTAAAGCGGGCAGCACAGATACGCAGTATTTT.

The chain joins TRBV7-2 to TRBJ2-1, with 12 bases matching TRBD2. With V trimmed by 4 bases and J by 8 bases, 18 bases remained unmatched. CDR3 length: 19 amino acids. The V gene's germline CDR1 is SGHTA and CDR2 FQGNSA. The CDR3 nucleotides are TGTGCCAGCAGCTCCCCCAACGTGACTAGCGGGAGTGCCTCGGATGAGCAGTTCTTC. Protein: CASSSPNVTSGSASDEQFF. The full variable domain, rest sourced from reference TRBV7-2 and TRBJ2-1, is GAGVSQSPSNKVTEKGKDVELRCDPISGHTALYWYRQSLGQGLEFLIYFQGNSAPDKSGLPSDRFSAERTGGSVSTLTIQRTQQEDSAVYLCASSSPNVTSGSASDEQFFGPGTRLTVL.

This clonotype occurred a few times. This rearrangement joins TRBV6-1 to TRBJ2-5; weak D call: TRBD1 (5 bases). V dropped 6 bases and J dropped 5 bases, with 22 bases sitting between them. The CDR3 covers 16 residues. CDR1 is MNHNS, CDR2 SASEGT, per germline. CDR3 sequence reads: CASRSLLGRGSETQYF. In DNA, the CDR3 is TGTGCCAGCAGGTCCCTCCTTGGTAGGGGTAGTGAGACCCAGTACTTC.

On this clonotype: A much more abundant neighbour one base away suggests this may be a read error. The chain uses TRBV6-2 or TRBV6-3 and TRBJ2-1; 9 positions agree with TRBD2. The CDR3 totals 13 residues. The trim removed 7 bases at V and 12 bases at J, leaving 10 bases unmatched. Per the germline V gene, CDR1 is MNHEY and CDR2 is SVGEGT. CDR3 region: CASIEASGTGQFF. The CDR3 DNA sequence: TGTGCCAGCATTGAAGCTAGCGGGACGGGGCAGTTCTTC.

This clonotype appeared many times. V and J are TRBV5-1 and TRBJ2-2; D not certain. Germline V CDR1 and CDR2: SGHRS, YFSETQ. The V and J ends lost 4 bases and 0 bases respectively, with 13 bases between them. CDR3 length equals 16 residues. The CDR3 DNA is TGCGCCAGCAGCCCAGGAGCTTCCGCGAACACCGGGGAGCTGTTTTTT. Translated: CASSPGASANTGELFF.

This clonotype was observed many times. The chain carries TRBV5-6 and TRBJ2-2; 7 nucleotides agree with TRBD2. This CDR3 contains 17 residues. Germline CDR1 is SGHDT and CDR2 is YYEEEE. The ends lost 3 bases at V and 5 bases at J; junction bases unmatched: 13. The DNA of the CDR3 is TGTGCCAGCAGCTACGGCGGGGTTGCGGGAGTTACCGGGGAGCTGTTTTTT. Protein product: CASSYGGVAGVTGELFF.

This clonotype occurred many times. V usage is TRBV2 and J usage is TRBJ2-7; D may be TRBD1 or TRBD2 (6 bases each). Trimming took 4 bases from V and 2 from J, leaving 15 bases between them. Germline V gene lookup returns CDR1 SNHLY and CDR2 FYNNEI. The CDR3 loop spans 15 amino acids. The CDR3 here is CASSAGTRGPYEQYF. As DNA, the CDR3 is TGTGCCAGCAGTGCCGGGACTCGGGGGCCCTACGAGCAGTACTTC. The full variable domain, rest sourced from reference TRBV2 and TRBJ2-7, is EPEVTQTPSHQVTQMGQEVILRCVPISNHLYFYWYRQILGQKVEFLVSFYNNEISEKSEIFDDQFSVERPDGSNFTLKIRSTKLEDSAMYFCASSAGTRGPYEQYFGPGTRLTVT.

The sample holds a few counts of this clonotype. This could be a read error, since a much larger clone is one nucleotide away. This chain uses TRBV20-1 with TRBJ2-1; D might be TRBD2 (5 bases). The CDR3 loop spans 12 amino acids. CDR1 DFQATT and CDR2 SNEGSKA come from the germline V gene (reference sequence). CDR3 nucleotides: TGCAGTGCCAGAGCGGCCGATTTTGAGCAGTTCTTC. This encodes CSARAADFEQFF.

This clonotype was counted a few times. A much larger clone sits a single nucleotide away, making a read error possible. J is TRBJ2-2 and V is TRBV6-8; D remains unclear. The germline gives CDR1 MNHGY, CDR2 SAAAGT. This CDR3 contains 18 residues. The CDR3 DNA reads TGTGCCAGCAGTTACCCCCAGGAAAGGTGGGCCAACAGCGGGGAGCTGTTTTTT. Protein: CASSYPQERWANSGELFF.

This chain links TRBV7-2 with TRBJ1-6; D is undetermined. Trimming removed 1 base at V and 0 bases at J, with 10 bases between. The CDR3 loop spans 17 amino acids. Germline V gives CDR1 SGHTA, CDR2 FQGNSA. The chain's CDR3 is CASSLGRETSYNSPLHF. In DNA, the CDR3 is TGTGCCAGCAGCTTAGGTCGGGAGACCTCCTATAATTCACCCCTCCACTTT.

This clonotype was recorded many times. The V call is TRBV5-8, the J call TRBJ1-5, with D uncertain. The CDR3 is made up of 15 amino acids. With 0 bases removed from V and 2 bases from J, the gap between germline ends came to 9 bases. The germline gives CDR1 SGHTS, CDR2 YDEGEE. CDR3 bases: TGTGCCAGCAGCTTGGCCGTGGGAGGCAATCAGCCCCAGCATTTT. Translating it yields CASSLAVGGNQPQHF.

This clonotype has ten or more counts. The chain uses TRBV14 and TRBJ2-5; 9 bases line up with TRBD2. Trimming at V came to 4 bases and at J to 7 bases, leaving 10 bases not matched to a gene. Germline V CDR1 and CDR2: SGHDN, FVKESK. The CDR3 is 15 amino acids. CDR3 nucleotide sequence: TGTGCCAGCAGCCTGGTCGGTACGCGGGAGGGGACCCAGTACTTC. Protein: CASSLVGTREGTQYF.

Concerning this clonotype itself: Relative to the germline gene, one junction end is altered; a read error may explain this. The rearrangement uses TRBV27 and TRBJ2-7; D is possibly TRBD1 (6 bases). The germline CDR1 and CDR2 sequences are MNHEY and SMNVEV (reference sequence). The CDR3 consists of 14 residues. For the CDR3, the DNA is TGTGCCAGCAGTCCGAACAGGGTCTCCTACGAGCAGCACTTC. Translated: CASSPNRVSYEQHF.

Remarks on this clonotype: A read error is the likely source, as a far larger clone sits one nucleotide away. This CDR3 is CASNGRLSYDQYF. The CDR3 DNA reads as TGTGCCAGCAATGGGAGGTTATCCTACGATCAGTACTTC. V usage is TRBV6-2 or TRBV6-3 and J usage is TRBJ2-7, with D tentatively TRBD2 (6 bases). Germline V gives CDR1 MNHEY, CDR2 SVGEGT. This CDR3 is 13 amino acids long.

This clonotype was detected only a few times. A much larger clone sits a single nucleotide away, making a read error possible. The chain joins TRBV7-8 to TRBJ2-3; D possibly matches TRBD1 or TRBD2 (5 bases each). In germline, CDR1 is SGHVS, CDR2 FQNEAQ. Trimming took off 6 bases at V and 6 bases at J, with 19 bases between the two ends. The CDR3 is 15 residues long. CDR3 nucleotide sequence: TGTGCCAGCAGGGGTTATGGCGAGAGGGGCGATACGCAGTATTTT. Its translation: CASRGYGERGDTQYF.

This clonotype was counted many times. CDR3 bases: TGTGCCAGCAGTTCCGGCGGGAGGAACACCGGGGAGCTGTTTTTT. It specifies CASSSGGRNTGELFF. The gene calls are TRBV6-5 and TRBJ2-2, with TRBD2 matching over 7 bases. V dropped 4 bases and J dropped 1; count of bases not matched to a gene: 3. Germline V gives CDR1 MNHEY, CDR2 SVGAGI. The CDR3 has 15 residues.

Remarks on this clonotype: A far larger clone is off by one base, so a read error is likely. The chain recombines TRBV6-4 with TRBJ2-2; possibly TRBD1 for D (6 bases). V lost 3 bases and J 3 bases, leaving 8 bases between the germline ends. The CDR3 spans 14 residues. CDR1 and CDR2 (germline): MRHNA, SNTAGT. CDR3 bases: TGTGCCAGCAGTGAGGACAGTGACACCGGGGAGCTGTTTTTT. Translation gives CASSEDSDTGELFF.

A word on this clonotype: This likely traces to a read error, being one base from a far larger clone. The J gene is TRBJ2-7, the V gene TRBV6-2 or TRBV6-3; 10 bases are a match to TRBD1. CDR1 is MNHEY, CDR2 SVGEGT, per germline. The CDR3 totals 15 residues. J gave up 9 bases and V 6 bases, and 14 bases lay outside the gene matches. The CDR3 region has the DNA TGTGCCAGCAGCCCCGGGACAGGGGTGCGGTGGAGGCAGTACTTC. Protein sequence: CASSPGTGVRWRQYF.

The rearrangement links TRBV6-1 to TRBJ1-2; 7 bases are a match to TRBD1. CDR1 and CDR2 (germline): MNHNS, SASEGT. J was trimmed by 7 bases and V by 7 bases; bases with no gene match: 9. This CDR3 has 13 amino acids. In DNA, the CDR3 is TGTGCCAGCATCCCCAGGGGGGGCCCTGGCTACACCTTC. Protein sequence: CASIPRGGPGYTF.

There are many counts of this clonotype. The chain recombines TRBV6-1 with TRBJ2-7; 9 bases match TRBD1. V shed 7 bases, J shed 4 bases, and the junction held 8 bases outside the gene matches. The CDR3 extends over 14 amino acids. The germline V gene encodes CDR1 MNHNS and CDR2 SASEGT. The CDR3 bases are TGTGCCAGCATGAGGACAGGGGATAGTTACGAGCAGTACTTC. This gives the protein CASMRTGDSYEQYF.

In the case of this clonotype: A read error may be the cause here, since a much bigger clone is one base away. The chain carries TRBV15 and TRBJ2-5; a possible D gene is TRBD1 (6 bases). Looked up from germline, CDR1 is LNHNV and CDR2 is YYDKDF (reference sequence). CDR3 length equals 14 residues. The CDR3: CSTSPRGPGETQYF. The CDR3, as DNA: TGTTCCACCTCCCCCAGGGGCCCTGGGGAGACCCAGTACTTC.

The chain recombines TRBV6-2 or TRBV6-3 with TRBJ1-1; D remains ambiguous. This CDR3 is built from 12 residues. The ends were cut back, 7 bases at V and 10 bases at J, with 16 bases in the middle. Per germline, CDR1 MNHEY and CDR2 SVGEGT. The CDR3 protein is CASTPGVRRAFF. The DNA of the CDR3 is TGTGCCAGCACTCCCGGCGTGAGGCGAGCTTTCTTT.

As regards this clonotype: With a much larger clone just one base away, this may be a read error. V is TRBV6-2 or TRBV6-3 and J is TRBJ1-5; 7 positions match TRBD1. Germline loops: CDR1 MNHEY, CDR2 SVGEGT. The CDR3 covers 19 residues. For the CDR3, the DNA is TGTGCCAGCAGTGATGACAGGGTAGGACTCCGATCGGGAAATCATCCCCAGCATTTT. Protein product: CASSDDRVGLRSGNHPQHF.

Remarks on this clonotype: A read error may explain this, as a much larger clone is one base away. V is TRBV7-3 and J is TRBJ2-1; D call uncertain. CDR1 and CDR2 (germline): SGHTA, FQGTGA. This CDR3 contains 14 residues. The CDR3: CAGSLGSSNNEQFF. CDR3 bases: TGTGCCGGCAGCTTAGGCTCATCTAACAATGAGCAGTTCTTC.

This clonotype showed up many times. The chain joins TRBV20-1 to TRBJ2-1; D call uncertain. V dropped 3 bases and J dropped 4 bases, with 7 bases sitting between them. CDR3 size: 12 residues. Germline V gene data show CDR1 as DFQATT and CDR2 as SNEGSKA (reference sequence). The CDR3 region is CSASLGYNEQFF. DNA for the CDR3: TGCAGTGCTAGCTTAGGATACAATGAGCAGTTCTTC.

This clonotype was seen more than once but under ten times. It may be a read error: a sequence one base away is much more abundant. This sequence joins TRBV4-1 and TRBJ2-7; a possible D gene is TRBD2 (5 bases). The germline V gene has CDR1 MGHRA and CDR2 YSYEKL. Trimming cost V 4 bases and J 0 bases, with 13 bases left between them. The CDR3 is 15 residues long. CDR3 sequence (DNA): TGCGCCAGCAGCCCCAGGCTTGGGAGCTCCTACGAGCAGTACTTC. Amino acids: CASSPRLGSSYEQYF.